This T cell receptor (beta chain) was recorded in a study of blood T cell repertoires in COVID-19. Study details: COVID-19 samples collected from the United States, Italy and Spain covered acute and convalescent phases.

Seattle participants joined during active infection and were tracked over time. The CDR3 contains 15 residues. Germline CDR1 is SGHVS and CDR2 is FQNEAQ. Trimming at V came to 5 bases and at J to 4 bases, leaving 4 bases not matched to a gene. Original processing notes: It was from reference gene primer amplification that nucleated cell counts were estimated. Here immunoSEQ multiplex PCR was the method, and the copy in TCRdb shows in-frame clones only, minus some. V and J calls plus clone size are reproduced from that table; the DNA served to infer D and trimming. Altogether about 440,000 clones are present, approximately 89% being singletons, with the ten largest covering roughly 12%.

The TCR originated in a woman aged 45-65 years with COVID-19, enrolled during active disease. The specimen was peripheral blood. The chain has TRBV7-8 and TRBJ2-2, with TRBD1 matching 10 bases. CDR3 DNA: TGTGCCAGCAGCCCCGGGACAGGGGTCACCGGGGAGCTGTTTTTT. The encoded protein is CASSPGTGVTGELFF.